One sample yielded the 32 T cell receptor beta chains listed below, sequenced in a study of T cell clonotyping in hematopoietic cell transplantation (dated by TCRdb to the early 2020s). The library was prepared using the immunoSEQ multiplex PCR assay. The table comes from immuneACCESS by way of TCRdb, which keeps in-frame sequences with V and J called. Part of the clones is missing from these tables; in studies checked, under half for an unresolved V gene and the rest for unknown reasons. The sample contains about 11,000 clones, about 92% of them found a single time. The ten largest clones take up around an eighth of the sample. Reading the label with the study, this specimen's time point is: recipient sample about 28 days before transplant, after cytoreduction. This sample comprised peripheral blood mononuclear cells, obtained before stem cell transplant. Receptors originate from a woman in her thirties or forties with acute myeloid leukemia. Some clones in this sample may be carry-over from other donors' samples.

The CDR3 nucleotides read TGTGCCAGCAGCGTAGGAGACGGGAGCTCCTACGAGCAGTACTTC. As protein: CASSVGDGSSYEQYF. The genes are TRBV9 and TRBJ2-7, with D possibly being TRBD2 (6 bases). V was cut by 0 bases and J by 0 bases, with 10 bases left in between. In germline, CDR1 is SGDLS, CDR2 YYNGEE. The CDR3 consists of 15 residues.

This chain connects TRBV11-2 to TRBJ2-1; TRBD1 agrees at 10 bases. Germline V CDR1 and CDR2: SGHAT, FQNNGV. Trimming cost V 1 base and J 5 bases; bases outside gene matches: 8. The CDR3 covers 17 residues. The DNA for the CDR3 is TGTGCCAGCAGCTTAGGGCCGGGACAGGGGCCGAACAATGAGCAGTTCTTC. It is translated as CASSLGPGQGPNNEQFF.

To note about this clone: Compared with germline, one end of the junction differs, possibly owing to a read error. The V call is TRBV7-8, the J call TRBJ1-1; D not certain. The CDR3 has 14 residues. Germline loops: CDR1 SGHVS, CDR2 FQNEAQ. The CDR3 bases are TGTGCCAGCAGCGTAGCAGAGTTTAACACTGAAGCTTTCTTT. This translates into CASSVAEFNTEAFF.

The count of this clone is one. The chain recombines TRBV4-3 with TRBJ2-1, with 12 bases fitting TRBD2. The CDR3 runs to 15 residues. Trimming at V came to 5 bases and at J to 4 bases, leaving 3 bases not matched to a gene. Germline V gene lookup returns CDR1 LGHNA and CDR2 YSLEER. As DNA, the CDR3 is TGCGCCAGCAGCTTCGGACTAGCGGGGTACAATGAGCAGTTCTTC. Protein sequence: CASSFGLAGYNEQFF.

The chain couples TRBV29-1 to TRBJ2-2; maybe TRBD2 (5 bases). Germline V gene lookup returns CDR1 SQVTM and CDR2 ANQGSEA. This CDR3 comprises 14 residues. Trimming left V 6 bases short and J 2 bases short, with 13 bases between. CDR3 in DNA: TGCAGCGTCGCCGGGAATGCAAACACCGGGGAGCTGTTTTTT. Translated: CSVAGNANTGELFF.

J is TRBJ2-5 and V is TRBV2; TRBD2 matches at 8 bases. Germline V gives CDR1 SNHLY, CDR2 FYNNEI. This CDR3 has 14 residues. After removal of 7 bases from V and 5 bases from J, the junction contained 9 bases not matched to a gene. The CDR3 protein is CASTRSGSWETQYF. For the CDR3, the DNA is TGTGCCAGCACCCGAAGCGGGAGCTGGGAGACCCAGTACTTC.

This chain uses TRBV6-1 with TRBJ2-3; the match to TRBD1 covers 9 bases. This CDR3 comprises 15 residues. Unmatched junction bases numbered 8, after V lost 6 bases and J lost 4 bases. The germline CDR1 and CDR2 sequences are MNHNS and SASEGT. CDR3 nucleotides: TGTGCCAGCAGAACAGGGGGCGGGAGAGCAGATACGCAGTATTTT. Its protein product is CASRTGGGRADTQYF.

The V and J genes are TRBV29-1 and TRBJ1-5; D is ambiguous. The germline gives CDR1 SQVTM, CDR2 ANQGSEA. The CDR3 has 15 amino acids. Trimming stripped 7 bases from V and 2 bases from J, with 18 bases between. The CDR3 region has the DNA TGCAGCGCTGGGGAAGGGCTACTGGGCAATCAGCCCCAGCATTTT. Its translation is CSAGEGLLGNQPQHF.

The sample holds one count of this clone. The chain joins TRBV14 to TRBJ2-1; 9 bases are a match to TRBD1. V lost 3 bases to trimming and J lost 7 bases; unmatched junction nucleotides: 13. The CDR3 sequence is 17 residues long. Germline lookup yields CDR1 SGHDN and CDR2 FVKESK. CDR3 residues: CASSHASRDRAGNEQFF. DNA of the CDR3: TGTGCCAGCAGCCATGCTTCCCGGGACAGGGCCGGTAATGAGCAGTTCTTC.

The chain combines TRBV19 with TRBJ1-2, with TRBD1 matching over 7 bases. The CDR3 has 16 amino acids. Germline V lookup: CDR1 LNHDA, CDR2 SQIVND (reference sequence). The J segment lost 8 bases and the V segment lost 4 bases, leaving 16 bases of the junction unmatched. The CDR3 nucleotides are TGTGCCAGTAGTACAACCGGGACAGCCTCCGTTGGGGGCTACACCTTC. It specifies CASSTTGTASVGGYTF.

The chain employs TRBV4-3 and TRBJ2-1; D is ambiguous. This CDR3 has 15 amino acids. Trimming pared 0 bases from V and 7 bases from J, leaving 13 bases between. Germline CDR1 reads LGHNA; CDR2 reads YSLEER. The CDR3 is CASSQDYRVGNEQFF. The CDR3 DNA sequence: TGCGCCAGCAGCCAAGATTACCGGGTTGGTAATGAGCAGTTCTTC.

The chain is built from TRBV14 and TRBJ2-1; no clear D. V was cut by 4 bases and J by 9 bases, with 7 bases left in between. Germline lookup yields CDR1 SGHDN and CDR2 FVKESK. The CDR3 extends over 11 amino acids. The CDR3 protein is CASSLAAEQFF. The CDR3 DNA follows: TGTGCCAGCAGCCTAGCAGCTGAGCAGTTCTTC.

The chain carries TRBV7-2 and TRBJ2-3, with 9 positions matching TRBD2. Germline loops: CDR1 SGHTA, CDR2 FQGNSA. V lost 4 bases, J lost 2 bases, and 1 base stayed unmatched. This CDR3 comprises 14 residues. For the CDR3, the DNA is TGTGCCAGCAGCTCGGGACTAGCCACAGATACGCAGTATTTT. This codes for CASSSGLATDTQYF.

The rearrangement uses TRBV5-6 and TRBJ2-1, with 9 bases that match TRBD2. This CDR3 has 16 residues. Germline values: CDR1 SGHDT, CDR2 YYEEEE. Trimming removed 5 bases from V and 2 bases from J; junction bases left unmatched: 8. The CDR3 bases are TGTGCCAGCAGTTTTATAGCGGGAGTTGCCTACAATGAGCAGTTCTTC. It codes for CASSFIAGVAYNEQFF.

The chain joins TRBV27 to TRBJ2-1; 8 bases match TRBD1. Germline V lookup: CDR1 MNHEY, CDR2 SMNVEV (reference sequence). The CDR3 consists of 15 residues. The ends lost 6 bases at V and 2 bases at J; junction bases unmatched: 6. This CDR3 is CASSRDRGPYNEQFF. The CDR3 DNA sequence: TGTGCCAGCAGCCGCGACAGGGGACCCTACAATGAGCAGTTCTTC.

The chain recombines TRBV28 with TRBJ1-2; 9 nucleotides line up with TRBD1. This CDR3 contains 15 residues. Germline CDR1 and CDR2: MDHEN and SYDVKM. The ends lost 2 bases at V and 7 bases at J; junction bases unmatched: 8. The CDR3 sequence is CASSLTQGALVGYTF. The CDR3 DNA sequence: TGTGCCAGCAGTTTAACACAGGGGGCTTTGGTTGGCTACACCTTC.

This clone was seen once. The chain has TRBV19 and TRBJ2-7; the match to TRBD2 covers 7 bases. Germline CDR1 and CDR2: LNHDA and SQIVND (reference sequence). CDR3 length: 14 residues. After removal of 6 bases from V and 0 bases from J, the junction contained 5 bases not matched to a gene. CDR3 nucleotide sequence: TGTGCCAGTAGAAAACAGCGGGACTCCTACGAGCAGTACTTC. Translating gives CASRKQRDSYEQYF. The full variable domain, in which reference TRBV19 and TRBJ2-7 provide the parts outside the CDR3, is DGGITQSPKYLFRKEGQNVTLSCEQNLNHDAMYWYRQDPGQGLRLIYYSQIVNDFQKGDIAEGYSVSREKKESFPLTVTSAQKNPTAFYLCASRKQRDSYEQYFGPGTRLTVT.

V usage is TRBV19 and J usage is TRBJ1-1; 9 bases fit TRBD1. J was trimmed by 2 bases and V by 6 bases; bases with no gene match: 7. Germline CDR1 and CDR2: LNHDA and SQIVND (reference sequence). This CDR3 is built from 15 residues. This chain's CDR3 is CASRAWTGVNTEAFF. For the CDR3, the DNA is TGTGCCAGTAGGGCTTGGACAGGGGTTAACACTGAAGCTTTCTTT.

V gene TRBV30 combines with J gene TRBJ1-2, with a tentative D call TRBD1 (5 bases). The germline V gene has CDR1 GTSNPN and CDR2 SVGIG (reference sequence). Trimming removed 2 bases from V and 8 bases from J, with 21 bases in between. The CDR3 has 15 amino acids. The DNA of the CDR3 is TGTGCCTGGAGTCGAAAGGGGAGGTCCTCCAAGGGCTACACCTTC. This gives the protein CAWSRKGRSSKGYTF.

The chain joins TRBV9 to TRBJ2-2; D not certain. Germline V gene lookup returns CDR1 SGDLS and CDR2 YYNGEE. Trimming shortened V by 4 bases and J by 6 bases, and 10 bases separated the two germline ends. The CDR3 length is 13 residues. The CDR3 here is CASSPSQPGELFF. CDR3 nucleotide sequence: TGTGCCAGCAGCCCGAGTCAGCCCGGGGAGCTGTTTTTT.

V gene TRBV4-2 combines with J gene TRBJ1-5, with 10 bases matching TRBD1. V dropped 0 bases and J dropped 5; count of bases not matched to a gene: 4. CDR1 is LGHNA, CDR2 YNFKEQ, per germline. There are 16 residues in the CDR3. The CDR3 DNA follows: TGTGCCAGCAGCCAAGATACCGGACAGGGGGATCAGCCCCAGCATTTT. Protein product: CASSQDTGQGDQPQHF.

This chain uses TRBV29-1 with TRBJ2-7; 8 bases are shared with TRBD1. The germline gives CDR1 SQVTM, CDR2 ANQGSEA. J gave up 5 bases and V 0 bases, and 3 bases lay outside the gene matches. The length of the CDR3 is 13 residues. DNA for the CDR3: TGCAGCGTTGAAGACAGGGGGCTTGACGAGCAGTACTTC. Amino acids: CSVEDRGLDEQYF.

Only one count was recorded for this clone. The chain employs TRBV9 and TRBJ2-7; TRBD1 matches 7 bases. J gave up 0 bases and V 3 bases, and 3 bases lay outside the gene matches. In germline, CDR1 is SGDLS, CDR2 YYNGEE. This CDR3 spans 14 amino acids. The CDR3 is CASSATGASYEQYF. For the CDR3, the DNA is TGTGCCAGCAGCGCCACAGGGGCCTCCTACGAGCAGTACTTC.

The CDR3 protein is CASSYAGRLQETQYF. In DNA, the CDR3 is TGTGCCAGCAGTTACGCCGGAAGGCTACAAGAGACCCAGTACTTC. The rearrangement links TRBV27 to TRBJ2-5; D is unclear. The V and J ends lost 4 bases and 2 bases respectively, with 14 bases between them. The CDR3 spans 15 residues. Germline CDR1 MNHEY, CDR2 SMNVEV (reference sequence).

By proportion, this clone is medium-sized. The chain is built from TRBV7-9 and TRBJ2-7; no clear D. Germline lookup yields CDR1 SEHNR and CDR2 FQNEAQ (reference sequence). The CDR3 sequence is 14 residues long. Trimming took 4 bases from V and 1 from J, leaving 11 bases between them. The CDR3 spells CASSSDLPSYEQYF. In DNA form, the CDR3 reads TGTGCCAGCAGCTCTGACCTCCCGTCCTACGAGCAGTACTTC. Complete variable domain (other parts from reference TRBV7-9 and TRBJ2-7): DTGVSQNPRHKITKRGQNVTFRCDPISEHNRLYWYRQTLGQGPEFLTYFQNEAQLEKSRLLSDRFSAERPKGSFSTLEIQRTEQGDSAMYLCASSSDLPSYEQYFGPGTRLTVT.

For the CDR3, the DNA is TGTGCCAGCAGTTCGGGACAAAACGAGCAGTACTTC. This translates into CASSSGQNEQYF. V and J are TRBV27 and TRBJ2-7; tentatively, D is TRBD1 (6 bases). This CDR3 contains 12 residues. Per germline, CDR1 MNHEY and CDR2 SMNVEV (reference sequence). The V and J ends lost 4 bases and 5 bases respectively, with 9 bases between them.

The V and J genes are TRBV11-3 and TRBJ1-1; 8 nucleotides agree with TRBD1. V was pared by 3 bases and J by 5 bases, with 11 bases of the junction left unmatched. Per germline, CDR1 SGHNT and CDR2 YENEEA. The CDR3 runs to 16 residues. This CDR3 reads CASSFRAGQVGTEAFF. The CDR3 bases are TGTGCCAGCAGCTTTAGAGCGGGACAGGTTGGGACTGAAGCTTTCTTT.

The gene calls are TRBV5-1 and TRBJ2-1; no definite D call. The CDR3 loop spans 14 amino acids. Germline V gene lookup returns CDR1 SGHRS and CDR2 YFSETQ. Trimming stripped 1 base from V and 5 bases from J, with 10 bases between. In DNA, the CDR3 is TGCGCCAGCAGCTTGAGTCTAAAGGACAATGAGCAGTTCTTC. Translation: CASSLSLKDNEQFF.

The rearrangement joins TRBV2 to TRBJ2-7; TRBD2 agrees at 12 bases. J was trimmed by 3 bases and V by 8 bases; bases with no gene match: 5. Germline assignment: CDR1 SNHLY and CDR2 FYNNEI. The CDR3 totals 14 residues. CDR3: CASGRLAGDYEQYF. Written as DNA, the CDR3 is TGTGCCAGCGGTAGACTAGCGGGAGACTACGAGCAGTACTTC.

The CDR3 loop is CASSLGQGVYEQYF. The CDR3 DNA reads as TGTGCCAGCAGCTTAGGACAGGGTGTATACGAGCAGTACTTC. The rearrangement joins TRBV5-5 to TRBJ2-7, with TRBD1 identical over 8 bases. CDR3 length: 14 amino acids. V lost 2 bases, J lost 4 bases, and 5 bases stayed unmatched. The germline CDR1 and CDR2 sequences are SGHKS and YYEKEE (reference sequence).

The chain combines TRBV5-1 with TRBJ2-2; 9 bases fit TRBD1. The CDR3 is 14 amino acids. The V and J ends lost 4 bases and 6 bases, in that order; junction bases with no gene match: 4. Germline CDR1 and CDR2: SGHRS and YFSETQ. The CDR3 coding sequence is TGCGCCAGCAGCGTGGACAGGGGCCCCGGGGAGCTGTTTTTT. It yields the protein CASSVDRGPGELFF.

The J gene is TRBJ1-2, the V gene TRBV14; perhaps TRBD1 as D (6 bases). Germline-derived CDR1 and CDR2 are SGHDN and FVKESK. V lost 4 bases and J lost 14, with 23 bases in between. The CDR3 consists of 14 residues. The CDR3 DNA sequence: TGTGCCAGCAGCCCCCCCCCGAGGGGGATACGCTTAACCTTC. Translated: CASSPPPRGIRLTF. Supplemented by reference TRBV14 and TRBJ1-2, the full variable domain reads EAGVTQFPSHSVIEKGQTVTLRCDPISGHDNLYWYRRVMGKEIKFLLHFVKESKQDESGMPNNRFLAERTGGTYSTLKVQPAELEDSGVYFCASSPPPRGIRLTFGSGTRLTVV.